This T cell receptor beta chain was identified during a study of T-cell reconstitution after alpha-beta-depleted transplantation in children. This clonotype showed up just a few times. J gave up 0 bases and V 6 bases, and 5 bases lay outside the gene matches. CDR1 is DFQATT and CDR2 is SNEGSKA in the germline V gene (reference sequence). CDR3 length equals 16 residues. Preparing the TCRbeta library involved the use of unique molecular identifiers. TCRdb fed the PCR reads into MiXCR, producing one record per CDR3 protein. The table shows more than 550,000 distinct CDR3 sequences, with roughly a tenth occurring only once.

The receptor was isolated from a human donor who donated a stem cell graft to a child with acute myeloid leukemia. The sequenced sample was PBMCs from the stem cell graft donor, obtained from the stem cell graft. The chain carries TRBV20-1 and TRBJ2-6, with 10 bases matching TRBD1. CDR3 sequence: CSAGTGAFSGANVLTF. In DNA form, the CDR3 reads TGCAGTGCGGGGACAGGGGCTTTCTCTGGGGCCAACGTCCTGACTTTC.